This T cell receptor beta chain was captured by sequencing in a study of vaccination and CD4 T cells after COVID-19. Across the study: Convalescent individuals numbered four females and six males, two being Hispanic. Cells were stimulated with overlapping spike peptides from SARS-CoV-2, HCoV-NL63, HCoV-OC43 and HCoV-229E.

About this clonotype itself: Antigen specificity is unknown.

Cultured CD4+ T cells had their DNA profiled by the Oncomine TCR Beta short-read assay. Each CDR3 protein is one row after TCRdb ran MiXCR on the PCR reads. The repertoire holds roughly 10,000 distinct CDR3 sequences, with approximately 59% as singletons. The treatment here: roughly nine-day PBMC culture with coronavirus spike peptide pools or control peptides (ViraFEST assay). Alongside 8 to 10 IU/ml IL-2 and around 10 ug/ml peptide pools, PBMCs were cultured at a few million per well. The sequencing input was CD4+ T cells from blood, cultured in vitro. This TCR came from a human donor who had recovered from COVID-19.

The CDR3 DNA follows: TGTGCCAGCAGGAGGACAACTACTCAAGAGACCCAGTACTTC. Translation: CASRRTTTQETQYF. This sequence joins TRBV6-1 and TRBJ2-5, with D perhaps TRBD1 (5 bases). The CDR3 sequence is 14 residues long. Germline values: CDR1 MNHNS, CDR2 SASEGT. V was shortened by 6 bases and J by 2 bases, with 13 bases between the two germline ends.